This TCR beta chain was documented in a study of cytomegalovirus exposure and HLA in healthy donors. Concerning this clone: Its antigen is still unknown.

Study-level results: Among donors in an Asian-associated ancestry cluster, a later analysis reportedly found fewer N-insertions than the roughly 610-donor mean. Specificity of a few CMV-associated chains for CMV antigens was verified in vitro. As a later analysis showed, a missense DCLRE1C variant was linked to trimming of TCR beta V- and J-genes. A prior analysis recorded that most TCR beta V segments were productive about 87% or about 30% of the time.

PCR amplification relied on 60 Vbeta primers (plus 13 Jbeta primers). Clones were read by immunoSEQ multiplex PCR, and TCRdb kept only the in-frame ones, dropping some. The sample gives approximately 110,000 clones, around 80% of which show up once; approximately 0.22% is in the top ten. V was clipped by 3 bases and J by 5 bases, with 16 bases between them. CDR3 length: 16 amino acids. Per the germline V gene, CDR1 is SGHTA and CDR2 is FQGNSA. Sequenced: PBMCs. The clonotype originates from a man aged 50 to 60 in good health and CMV-seronegative. V is TRBV7-2 and J is TRBJ2-2, with a weak D call TRBD2 (6 bases). The CDR3 spells CASSLAGLPSTGELFF. DNA for the CDR3: TGTGCCAGCAGCTTGGCAGGACTACCTTCGACCGGGGAGCTGTTTTTT.